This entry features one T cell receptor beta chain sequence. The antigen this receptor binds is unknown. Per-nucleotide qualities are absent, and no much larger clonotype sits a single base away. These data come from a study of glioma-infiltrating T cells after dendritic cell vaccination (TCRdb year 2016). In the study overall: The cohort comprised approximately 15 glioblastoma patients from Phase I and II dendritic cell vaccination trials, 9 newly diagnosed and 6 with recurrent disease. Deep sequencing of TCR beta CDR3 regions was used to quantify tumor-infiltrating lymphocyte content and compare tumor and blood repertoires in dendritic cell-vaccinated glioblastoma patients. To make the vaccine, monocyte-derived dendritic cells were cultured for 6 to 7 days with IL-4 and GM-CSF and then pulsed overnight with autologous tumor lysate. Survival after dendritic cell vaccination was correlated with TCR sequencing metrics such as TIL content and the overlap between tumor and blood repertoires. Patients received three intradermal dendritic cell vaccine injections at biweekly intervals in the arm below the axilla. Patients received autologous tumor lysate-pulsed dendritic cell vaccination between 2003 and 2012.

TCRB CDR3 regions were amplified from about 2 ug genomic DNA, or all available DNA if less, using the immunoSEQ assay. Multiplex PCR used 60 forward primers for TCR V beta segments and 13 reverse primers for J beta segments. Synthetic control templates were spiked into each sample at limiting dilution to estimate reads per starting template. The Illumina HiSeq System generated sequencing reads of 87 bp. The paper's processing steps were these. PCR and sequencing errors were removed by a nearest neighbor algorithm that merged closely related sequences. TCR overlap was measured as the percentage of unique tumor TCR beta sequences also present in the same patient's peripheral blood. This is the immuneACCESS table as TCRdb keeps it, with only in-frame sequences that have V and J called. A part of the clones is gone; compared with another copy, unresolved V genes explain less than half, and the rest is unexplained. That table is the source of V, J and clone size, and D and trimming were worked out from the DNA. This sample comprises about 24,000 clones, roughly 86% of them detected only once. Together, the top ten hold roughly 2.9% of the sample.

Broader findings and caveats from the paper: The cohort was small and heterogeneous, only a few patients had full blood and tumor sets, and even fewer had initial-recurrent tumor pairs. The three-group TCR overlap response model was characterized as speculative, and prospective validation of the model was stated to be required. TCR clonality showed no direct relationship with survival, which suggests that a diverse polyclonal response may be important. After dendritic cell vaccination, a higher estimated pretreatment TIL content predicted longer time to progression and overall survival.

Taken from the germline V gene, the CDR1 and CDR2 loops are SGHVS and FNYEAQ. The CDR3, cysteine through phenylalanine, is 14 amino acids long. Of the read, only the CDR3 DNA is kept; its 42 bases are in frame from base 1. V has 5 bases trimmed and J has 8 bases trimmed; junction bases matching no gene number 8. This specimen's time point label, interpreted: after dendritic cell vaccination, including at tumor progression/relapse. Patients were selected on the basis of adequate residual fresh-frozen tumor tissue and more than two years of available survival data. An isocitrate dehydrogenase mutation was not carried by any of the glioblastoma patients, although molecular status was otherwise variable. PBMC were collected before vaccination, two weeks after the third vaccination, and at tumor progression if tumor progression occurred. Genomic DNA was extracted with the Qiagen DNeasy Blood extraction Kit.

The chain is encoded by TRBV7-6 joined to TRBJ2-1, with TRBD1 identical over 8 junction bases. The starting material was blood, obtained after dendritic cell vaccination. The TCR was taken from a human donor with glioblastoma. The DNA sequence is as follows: TGTGCCAGCAGCGCCCGGACAGGGATCGATGAGCAGTTCTTC. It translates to CASSARTGIDEQFF. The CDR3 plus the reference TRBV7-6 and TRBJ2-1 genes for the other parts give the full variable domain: GAGVSQSPRYKVTKRGQDVALRCDPISGHVSLYWYRQALGQGPEFLTYFNYEAQQDKSGLPNDRFSAERPEGSISTLTIQRTEQRDSAMYRCASSARTGIDEQFFGPGTRLTVL.